Listed here are 21 T cell receptor beta chains from one sample, sequenced in a study of PD-L1 blockade in urothelial cancer. The table came from immunoSEQ multiplex PCR; TCRdb's copy has only in-frame clones and leaves some out. Among under 95,000 clones, 65% to 85% were seen once, and the ten largest hold roughly 2%. The time point denotes: pretreatment peripheral blood. The sequencing here drew on PBMCs, taken around atezolizumab (anti-PD-L1) treatment. Receptors originate from a man aged 55-75 years with urothelial cancer.

V gene TRBV11-2 combines with J gene TRBJ2-1, with 7 bases aligning to TRBD1. Per germline, CDR1 SGHAT and CDR2 FQNNGV. The trim removed 2 bases at V and 4 bases at J, leaving 5 bases unmatched. The CDR3 has 15 amino acids. The CDR3 region is CASSLSPGQYNEQFF. For the CDR3, the DNA is TGTGCCAGCAGCTTATCTCCGGGACAGTACAATGAGCAGTTCTTC.

The chain links TRBV1 to TRBJ1-1; no DNA check was done on the table's D call, TRBD1. TRBV1 corresponds to a pseudogene. The CDR3 totals 21 residues. CDR3 loop: CTSSQDRHRALENDVNTEAFF. The CDR3 region has the DNA TGCACCAGCAGCCAAGATCGGCACAGGGCCCTAGAAAACGACGTGAACACTGAAGCTTTCTTT.

This chain links TRBV6-5 with TRBJ1-3; D may be TRBD1 (5 bases). Trimming took off 0 bases at V and 4 bases at J, with 10 bases between the two ends. CDR1 and CDR2 (germline): MNHEY, SVGAGI. CDR3 length: 15 residues. CDR3 in DNA: TGTGCCAGCAGTTACTCACGGGGGTTGGGAAACACCATATATTTT. It specifies CASSYSRGLGNTIYF.

The chain recombines TRBV2 with TRBJ2-4; 8 nucleotides agree with TRBD1. The CDR3 runs to 13 residues. The V segment lost 6 bases and the J segment 14 bases; nucleotides outside the gene matches: 12. The germline gives CDR1 SNHLY, CDR2 FYNNEI. CDR3 amino acids: CASRDTRQGLEYF. In DNA form, the CDR3 reads TGTGCCAGCAGGGACACTCGACAGGGGTTGGAGTACTTC. Together with reference TRBV2 and TRBJ2-4, the CDR3 gives the full variable domain: EPEVTQTPSHQVTQMGQEVILRCVPISNHLYFYWYRQILGQKVEFLVSFYNNEISEKSEIFDDQFSVERPDGSNFTLKIRSTKLEDSAMYFCASRDTRQGLEYFGAGTRLSVL.

This chain links TRBV18 with TRBJ1-1; the match to TRBD1 covers 8 bases. J lost 0 bases, V lost 0 bases, and 6 bases had no gene match. This CDR3 has 17 residues. Germline assignment: CDR1 KGHSH and CDR2 LQKENI. The CDR3: CASSPPGTGNMNTEAFF. The CDR3 region has the DNA TGTGCCAGCTCACCACCGGGGACAGGAAACATGAACACTGAAGCTTTCTTT.

V and J are TRBV9 and TRBJ2-1; TRBD1 aligns across 7 bases. The CDR3 has 14 amino acids. Germline values: CDR1 SGDLS, CDR2 YYNGEE. The ends lost 2 bases at V and 2 bases at J; junction bases unmatched: 1. The CDR3 coding sequence is TGTGCCAGCAGCGTCACAGGGGCCTACAATGAGCAGTTCTTC. Its protein product is CASSVTGAYNEQFF.

The rearrangement joins TRBV6-5 to TRBJ2-6, with 7 bases matching TRBD1. After removal of 6 bases from V and 1 base from J, the junction contained 3 bases not matched to a gene. The CDR3 is 15 residues long. In germline, CDR1 is MNHEY, CDR2 SVGAGI. Here the CDR3 DNA reads TGTGCCAGCAGAGGGACAGCGTCTGGGGCCAACGTCCTGACTTTC. This translates into CASRGTASGANVLTF.

This clone came up a few times. The chain is built from TRBV29-1 and TRBJ2-7; D uncertain. The CDR3 sequence is 11 residues long. Germline values: CDR1 SQVTM, CDR2 ANQGSEA. With 7 bases removed from V and 1 base from J, the gap between germline ends came to 8 bases. Here the CDR3 reads CSARQSYEQYF. CDR3 bases: TGCAGCGCCCGACAATCCTACGAGCAGTACTTC.

This clone was observed a handful of times. The chain uses TRBV5-1 and TRBJ1-5, with 8 bases matching TRBD1. This CDR3 contains 15 residues. V was pared by 0 bases and J by 9 bases, with 8 bases of the junction left unmatched. The germline V gene encodes CDR1 SGHRS and CDR2 YFSETQ. CDR3 sequence: CASSLEGTGQGPQHF. CDR3 nucleotides: TGCGCCAGCAGCTTGGAGGGGACAGGCCAAGGGCCCCAGCATTTT.

The chain combines TRBV5-1 with TRBJ1-1; a weak D match, TRBD1 (6 bases). In germline, CDR1 is SGHRS, CDR2 YFSETQ. This CDR3 has 15 amino acids. V shed 2 bases and J shed 2 bases, with 13 bases lying between them. In nucleotides, the CDR3 is TGCGCCAGCAGCTTAATGGACAGACTCAACACTGAAGCTTTCTTT. This gives the protein CASSLMDRLNTEAFF.

This chain joins TRBV9 and TRBJ2-3; 7 nucleotides line up with TRBD1. This CDR3 spans 15 amino acids. Trimming took 0 bases from V and 0 from J; bases not matched to a gene: 1. The germline V gene encodes CDR1 SGDLS and CDR2 YYNGEE. CDR3 nucleotide sequence: TGTGCCAGCAGCGTAGAGGGGGCTAGCACAGATACGCAGTATTTT. Amino acids: CASSVEGASTDTQYF.

The chain combines TRBV19 with TRBJ2-7, with D maybe TRBD1 (6 bases). Germline CDR1 reads LNHDA; CDR2 reads SQIVND (reference sequence). V lost 4 bases, J lost 0 bases, and 13 bases lay in between. The CDR3 totals 15 residues. CDR3 in DNA: TGTGCCAGTAGTACTGGGACATACCTCTCCTACGAGCAGTACTTC. Its translation: CASSTGTYLSYEQYF. Combining the CDR3 with reference TRBV19 and TRBJ2-7 gives the whole variable domain DGGITQSPKYLFRKEGQNVTLSCEQNLNHDAMYWYRQDPGQGLRLIYYSQIVNDFQKGDIAEGYSVSREKKESFPLTVTSAQKNPTAFYLCASSTGTYLSYEQYFGPGTRLTVT.

The chain links TRBV12-5 to TRBJ1-2; the match to TRBD1 covers 7 bases. V dropped 4 bases and J dropped 8; count of bases not matched to a gene: 4. Germline-derived CDR1 and CDR2 are LGHNT and FRNRAP. The length of the CDR3 is 12 residues. The CDR3 reads CASGSGQTGYTF. The CDR3 DNA sequence: TGTGCTAGTGGTTCGGGACAGACCGGCTACACCTTC.

This clone is a singleton in its sample. This chain uses TRBV5-5 with TRBJ2-5; D is possibly TRBD1 (6 bases). V shed 3 bases and J shed 5 bases, with 20 bases lying between them. Per the germline V gene, CDR1 is SGHKS and CDR2 is YYEKEE (reference sequence). The CDR3 spans 16 residues. The CDR3 spells CASSYFPQGAQETQYF. The CDR3 coding sequence is TGTGCCAGCAGCTACTTCCCACAGGGCGCCCAGGAGACCCAGTACTTC. Complete variable domain (other parts from reference TRBV5-5 and TRBJ2-5): DAGVTQSPTHLIKTRGQQVTLRCSPISGHKSVSWYQQVLGQGPQFIFQYYEKEERGRGNFPDRFSARQFPNYSSELNVNALLLGDSALYLCASSYFPQGAQETQYFGPGTRLLVL.

This clone appeared a single time. The chain's CDR3 is CASSAPLWERRNEQFF. The CDR3 region has the DNA TGTGCCAGCAGCGCCCCCCTTTGGGAGAGGCGGAATGAGCAGTTCTTC. The genes are TRBV9 and TRBJ2-1, with a tentative D call TRBD2 (5 bases). The CDR3 sequence is 16 residues long. CDR1 is SGDLS, CDR2 YYNGEE, per germline. Trimming removed 3 bases at V and 7 bases at J, with 20 bases between.

This chain uses TRBV29-1 with TRBJ1-1; D unresolved. There are 13 residues in the CDR3. The V end was cut by 5 bases, the J end by 2 bases, with 12 bases between. Germline V gives CDR1 SQVTM, CDR2 ANQGSEA. The CDR3: CSVSRQINTEAFF. The CDR3, as DNA: TGCAGCGTTTCTAGGCAGATTAACACTGAAGCTTTCTTT.

The rearrangement joins TRBV19 to TRBJ1-2; D gene unclear. This CDR3 has 15 residues. V lost 6 bases and J lost 4, with 18 bases in between. The germline CDR1 and CDR2 sequences are LNHDA and SQIVND (reference sequence). CDR3 protein: CASSRSVSIGYGYTF. DNA of the CDR3: TGTGCCAGTAGCCGTTCGGTTTCCATTGGCTATGGCTACACCTTC. Supplemented by reference TRBV19 and TRBJ1-2, the full variable domain reads DGGITQSPKYLFRKEGQNVTLSCEQNLNHDAMYWYRQDPGQGLRLIYYSQIVNDFQKGDIAEGYSVSREKKESFPLTVTSAQKNPTAFYLCASSRSVSIGYGYTFGSGTRLTVV.

Here the CDR3 DNA reads TGCGCCAGCAGCCAAACCATATTACAGGGCGGGAATGAGCAGTTCTTC. It is translated as CASSQTILQGGNEQFF. The chain carries TRBV4-1 and TRBJ2-1, with a weak D call TRBD1 (6 bases). Germline V gives CDR1 MGHRA, CDR2 YSYEKL. CDR3 length: 16 amino acids. V lost 2 bases to trimming and J lost 7 bases, with 18 bases between them.

The chain carries TRBV7-2 and TRBJ2-4; 7 nucleotides agree with TRBD2. Germline CDR1 is SGHTA and CDR2 is FQGNSA. Losses at the gene ends were 1 base for V and 6 bases for J; bases not matched to a gene: 3. CDR3 size: 14 residues. This CDR3 is CASSLEGGRNIQYF. CDR3 sequence (DNA): TGTGCCAGCAGCTTAGAGGGCGGGAGAAACATTCAGTACTTC.

The CDR3 spells CSADRGGTEAFF. CDR3 in DNA: TGCAGCGCCGACAGGGGAGGAACTGAAGCTTTCTTT. The rearrangement links TRBV29-1 to TRBJ1-1; 8 bases are a match to TRBD1. Germline trimming cut 7 bases from V and 5 bases from J; bases unmatched to any gene: 6. Germline lookup yields CDR1 SQVTM and CDR2 ANQGSEA. The CDR3 has 12 amino acids.

The CDR3, as DNA: TGCGCCAGCAGCCCGGGACAGGGCTTAGCCAAAAACATTCAGTACTTC. Encoded protein: CASSPGQGLAKNIQYF. This chain uses TRBV5-1 with TRBJ2-4; 9 nucleotides align to TRBD1. V trimming: 4 bases; J trimming: 0 bases; junction bases outside the gene matches: 5. Germline CDR1 is SGHRS and CDR2 is YFSETQ. This CDR3 comprises 16 residues.